A selection of T cell receptor beta chains follows, all from one sample in a study of cytotoxic CD8 clonotypes in ibrutinib-treated CLL. Produced via immunoSEQ multiplex PCR; TCRdb's table is partial and in-frame only. The sample shows hundreds of thousands of clones, approximately 79% of them seen only once. The source material was PBMCs, sampled after 12 months of ibrutinib treatment. The receptors shown here come from a human donor with chronic lymphocytic leukemia. Both conserved end residues are part of each CDR3. D genes are given only for firm matches. Clone size appears in some rows only: once, few, many, or a class for an expanded clone.

cdr3_aa cdr3_nt clone_size cdr3_length j_call d_call v_call
CASSLQRVITDTQYF TGTGCCAGCAGCTTACAAAGGGTGATAACAGATACGCAGTATTTT few 15 TRBJ2-3 NA TRBV7-9
CASSQQGISNQPQHF TGCGCCAGCAGCCAGCAGGGAATCAGCAATCAGCCCCAGCATTTT once 15 TRBJ1-5 NA TRBV4-1
CASTPTPGQETQYF TGTGCCAGCACCCCTACTCCGGGGCAAGAGACCCAGTACTTC once 14 TRBJ2-5 NA TRBV6-5
CASSPGTEPDTQYF TGTGCCAGCAGCCCCGGGACTGAACCAGATACGCAGTATTTT NA 14 TRBJ2-3 NA TRBV5-4
CASSFPGTYEQYF TGTGCCAGCAGTTTTCCAGGAACCTACGAGCAGTACTTC NA 13 TRBJ2-7 NA TRBV27
CAWVPPGLDYNEQFF TGTGCCTGGGTTCCCCCGGGACTAGACTACAATGAGCAGTTCTTC NA 15 TRBJ2-1 TRBD2 TRBV30
CASSVGRQYNEQFF TGTGCCAGCAGCGTAGGGAGGCAGTACAATGAGCAGTTCTTC NA 14 TRBJ2-1 NA TRBV9
CASSTPPQVGRSSPLHF TGTGCCAGTAGTACCCCTCCACAGGTGGGACGAAGTTCACCCCTCCACTTT NA 17 TRBJ1-6 NA TRBV19
CASSFLTSAVEQFF TGTGCCAGCAGCTTCCTGACTAGCGCGGTTGAGCAGTTCTTC NA 14 TRBJ2-1 TRBD2 TRBV7-9
CASSMWGQETQYF TGTGCCAGCAGTATGTGGGGGCAAGAGACCCAGTACTTC NA 13 TRBJ2-5 NA TRBV27
CAWSVGNGYTF TGTGCCTGGAGTGTAGGGAATGGCTACACCTTC NA 11 TRBJ1-2 NA TRBV30
CASSLEGTSSGNEQFF TGTGCCAGCAGCTTAGAAGGGACTAGCTCAGGGAATGAGCAGTTCTTC NA 16 TRBJ2-1 TRBD2 TRBV11-3
CASSESFWKNTEAFF TGTGCCAGCAGTGAATCGTTTTGGAAGAACACTGAAGCTTTCTTT once 15 TRBJ1-1 NA TRBV25-1
CAISDKGESEAFF TGTGCCATCAGTGATAAGGGTGAATCTGAAGCTTTCTTT NA 13 TRBJ1-1 NA TRBV10-3
CASSISDRGREKLFF TGTGCCAGTAGTATCTCAGACAGGGGGCGAGAAAAACTGTTTTTT NA 15 TRBJ1-4 TRBD1 TRBV19
CASSTGYEQYF TGTGCCAGCAGTACGGGGTACGAGCAGTACTTC NA 11 TRBJ2-7 NA TRBV6-5
CASSGTGPYEQYF TGTGCCAGCAGTGGGACAGGGCCCTACGAGCAGTACTTC NA 13 TRBJ2-7 TRBD1 TRBV6-1
CASSYSVQGPNQPQHF TGTGCCAGCAGTTACTCCGTCCAGGGGCCCAATCAGCCCCAGCATTTT NA 16 TRBJ1-5 NA TRBV6-6
CASSIAGGNPDTQYF TGTGCCAGTAGTATTGCGGGAGGGAACCCAGATACGCAGTATTTT NA 15 TRBJ2-3 TRBD2 TRBV19
CASSKKQGTYEQYF TGTGCCAGTAGTAAAAAACAGGGAACCTACGAGCAGTACTTC NA 14 TRBJ2-7 NA TRBV19
CASTYVPPENYGYTF TGTGCCAGCACCTATGTTCCGCCGGAGAACTATGGCTACACCTTC NA 15 TRBJ1-2 NA TRBV21-1
CASSEDRGWEQFF TGTGCCAGCAGTGAAGACAGGGGATGGGAGCAGTTCTTC NA 13 TRBJ2-1 TRBD1 TRBV6-1
CSVVTGNSGELFF TGCAGCGTTGTTACAGGGAATTCGGGGGAGCTGTTTTTT NA 13 TRBJ2-2 NA TRBV29-1
CSVREPGLGNQPQHF TGCAGCGTTAGGGAGCCGGGGCTTGGTAATCAGCCCCAGCATTTT NA 15 TRBJ1-5 NA TRBV29-1
CASSPLPGTSGGNTDTQYF TGTGCCAGCTCACCATTACCCGGGACTAGCGGGGGGAACACAGATACGCAGTATTTT NA 19 TRBJ2-3 TRBD2 TRBV18
CASSTRQGWETQYF TGTGCCAGCAGTACGAGACAGGGGTGGGAGACCCAGTACTTC once 14 TRBJ2-5 TRBD1 TRBV2
CASRGDRAKTYEQYF TGTGCCAGCAGGGGAGACAGGGCTAAAACCTACGAGCAGTACTTC few 15 TRBJ2-7 TRBD1 TRBV6-6
CASSERGVQGGYEQYF TGTGCCAGCAGTGAAAGGGGGGTGCAAGGGGGCTACGAGCAGTACTTC NA 16 TRBJ2-7 NA TRBV6-1
CASSDPPYTDTQYF TGTGCCAGCAGTGACCCTCCCTACACAGATACGCAGTATTTT NA 14 TRBJ2-3 NA TRBV27
CASSYSLEAVSGYTF TGTGCCAGCAGTTATTCCTTAGAGGCGGTCTCTGGCTACACCTTC NA 15 TRBJ1-2 NA TRBV6-6
CASNLQGNTEAFF TGTGCCAGCAATCTACAGGGGAACACTGAAGCTTTCTTT NA 13 TRBJ1-1 NA TRBV6-6
CASSFLTGGGGTNEKLFF TGTGCCAGCAGTTTCCTTACCGGAGGGGGGGGAACTAATGAAAAACTGTTTTTT NA 18 TRBJ1-4 NA TRBV28
CASSLGGTSGGHNEQFF TGCGCCAGCAGCTTGGGCGGGACTAGCGGGGGACACAATGAGCAGTTCTTC NA 17 TRBJ2-1 TRBD2 TRBV5-1
CSVEDPDRAYGYTF TGCAGCGTTGAAGATCCCGACAGGGCCTATGGCTACACCTTC NA 14 TRBJ1-2 TRBD1 TRBV29-1
CASRPGQPNTGELFF TGTGCCAGCAGACCAGGACAGCCGAACACCGGGGAGCTGTTTTTT NA 15 TRBJ2-2 NA TRBV7-9